What follows are 26 T cell receptor beta chains derived from one specimen sequenced in a study of glioma-infiltrating T cells after dendritic cell vaccination. Sequencing was performed with immunoSEQ multiplex PCR; in TCRdb, only in-frame clones are kept and a portion is missing. The data show 90,000 or so clones, around 85% seen once. The sample was blood, taken before dendritic cell vaccination. These TCRs come from a human donor with glioblastoma.

This clone was detected once. The chain couples TRBV14 to TRBJ1-2; no firm D call. There are 15 residues in the CDR3. Germline V gives CDR1 SGHDN, CDR2 FVKESK. The germline V and J ends were trimmed by 1 base and 1 base, with 10 bases remaining between them. The CDR3 DNA follows: TGTGCCAGCAGCCAAGCCGTACATGTTAACTATGGCTACACCTTC. This encodes CASSQAVHVNYGYTF.

V is TRBV6-5 and J is TRBJ1-2, with a weak D call TRBD1 (5 bases). Trimming pared 0 bases from V and 0 bases from J, leaving 8 bases between. CDR1 MNHEY and CDR2 SVGAGI come from the germline V gene. The CDR3 is 15 residues long. CDR3 sequence (DNA): TGTGCCAGCAGTTACTCGACAGCCTCTAACTATGGCTACACCTTC. This translates into CASSYSTASNYGYTF.

The chain employs TRBV9 and TRBJ2-5, with 9 bases that match TRBD2. CDR1 and CDR2 from the germline V gene are SGDLS and YYNGEE. Losses at the gene ends were 0 bases for V and 3 bases for J; bases not matched to a gene: 9. The CDR3 has 17 residues. The CDR3 is CASSVEVAGAPKETQYF. DNA of the CDR3: TGTGCCAGCAGCGTAGAGGTAGCGGGGGCCCCGAAAGAGACCCAGTACTTC.

The chain uses TRBV7-2 and TRBJ1-1, with D possibly matching TRBD1 (5 bases). The CDR3 consists of 15 residues. Germline values: CDR1 SGHTA, CDR2 FQGNSA. Trimming took off 5 bases at V and 3 bases at J, with 16 bases between the two ends. For the CDR3, the DNA is TGTGCCAGCAGCCCGGGACGGGGGGGTCACACTGAAGCTTTCTTT. It translates to CASSPGRGGHTEAFF.

This clone was seen once. The DNA of the CDR3 is TGTGCCAGTAGTAGGACAGCTAGCACAGATACGCAGTATTTT. This gives the protein CASSRTASTDTQYF. The chain recombines TRBV19 with TRBJ2-3; D may be TRBD1 (6 bases). The CDR3 sequence is 14 residues long. Germline lookup yields CDR1 LNHDA and CDR2 SQIVND (reference sequence). With 4 bases removed from V and 0 bases from J, the gap between germline ends came to 8 bases.

J is TRBJ2-7 and V is TRBV11-2; possibly TRBD1 for D (6 bases). The CDR3 is 13 residues long. The germline V and J ends were trimmed by 5 bases and 3 bases, with 11 bases remaining between them. Germline V CDR1 and CDR2: SGHAT, FQNNGV. The CDR3 protein is CASSARQDYEQYF. Written as DNA, the CDR3 is TGTGCCAGCAGCGCCAGACAGGACTACGAGCAGTACTTC.

This clone has a handful of counts. The chain links TRBV13 to TRBJ1-1; 9 bases fit TRBD1. CDR3 length: 16 amino acids. Germline loops: CDR1 PRHDT, CDR2 FYEKMQ (reference sequence). V lost 4 bases to trimming and J lost 4 bases; unmatched junction nucleotides: 10. Written as DNA, the CDR3 is TGTGCCAGCAGCTCTGCAGGGGACAGGGCAGGCACTGAAGCTTTCTTT. Translation: CASSSAGDRAGTEAFF. Drawing the rest from reference TRBV13 and TRBJ1-1, the complete variable domain is AAGVIQSPRHLIKEKRETATLKCYPIPRHDTVYWYQQGPGQDPQFLISFYEKMQSDKGSIPDRFSAQQFSDYHSELNMSSLELGDSALYFCASSSAGDRAGTEAFFGQGTRLTVV.

The rearrangement uses TRBV9 and TRBJ1-2; D not certain. The V gene lost 4 bases and the J gene lost 8 bases, with 6 bases spanning the gap. Germline V gives CDR1 SGDLS, CDR2 YYNGEE. There are 10 residues in the CDR3. The CDR3 loop reads CASSFLGYTF. The CDR3 bases are TGTGCCAGCAGCTTCTTGGGCTACACCTTC.

The chain uses TRBV7-2 and TRBJ2-3; D gene uncertain. This CDR3 has 14 amino acids. V lost 1 base to trimming and J lost 6 bases, with 11 bases between them. CDR1 is SGHTA and CDR2 is FQGNSA in the germline V gene. DNA for the CDR3: TGTGCCAGCAGCTTAGACGGCGCTAGGGATACGCAGTATTTT. This sequence encodes CASSLDGARDTQYF.

This clone has just one count. The chain recombines TRBV5-1 with TRBJ2-3; 9 bases agree with TRBD1. Germline loops: CDR1 SGHRS, CDR2 YFSETQ. The CDR3 extends over 16 amino acids. V shed 0 bases, J shed 4 bases, and the junction held 6 bases outside the gene matches. CDR3: CASSLGGQGGPDTQYF. The DNA of the CDR3 is TGCGCCAGCAGCTTGGGGGGACAGGGAGGGCCAGATACGCAGTATTTT.

The chain is built from TRBV6-5 and TRBJ1-2; TRBD1 matches at 8 bases. The V gene's germline CDR1 is MNHEY and CDR2 SVGAGI. CDR3 length: 13 amino acids. V dropped 6 bases and J dropped 8; count of bases not matched to a gene: 8. CDR3 sequence reads: CASSQGQGLGYTF. The DNA of the CDR3 is TGTGCCAGCAGCCAAGGACAGGGCTTAGGCTACACCTTC.

V is TRBV18 and J is TRBJ1-1; tentatively, D is TRBD1 (6 bases). V lost 2 bases, J lost 4 bases, and 8 bases lay in between. The CDR3 loop spans 13 amino acids. Germline V lookup: CDR1 KGHSH, CDR2 LQKENI. The CDR3 DNA follows: TGTGCCAGCTCACCAATGGACAGCACTGAAGCTTTCTTT. Translating it yields CASSPMDSTEAFF.

The chain employs TRBV4-3 and TRBJ1-4; TRBD1 aligns across 8 bases. The CDR3 extends over 15 amino acids. V lost 2 bases to trimming and J lost 7 bases; unmatched junction nucleotides: 6. The germline V gene has CDR1 LGHNA and CDR2 YSLEER. CDR3 DNA: TGCGCCAGCAGCCAATTGACAGGGGAGGGTGAAAAACTGTTTTTT. Translated, it gives CASSQLTGEGEKLFF.

On this clone: The CDR3 does not end in the conserved phenylalanine or tryptophan, so this is likely a read error. The chain carries TRBV7-6 and TRBJ1-2; 7 positions agree with TRBD1. The CDR3 spans 14 residues. V lost 4 bases, J lost 0 bases, and 2 bases stayed unmatched. Germline CDR1 SGHVS, CDR2 FNYEAQ. The chain's CDR3 is CASSSGGPNYGYTL. The DNA for the CDR3 is TGTGCCAGCAGCTCAGGGGGGCCTAACTATGGCTACACCCTC.

The chain carries TRBV30 and TRBJ2-7; 7 positions match TRBD1. The J segment lost 3 bases and the V segment lost 3 bases, leaving 8 bases of the junction unmatched. This CDR3 is built from 14 residues. Germline V gene lookup returns CDR1 GTSNPN and CDR2 SVGIG (reference sequence). CDR3 in DNA: TGTGCCTGGAGACTGACAGGGAAAGGCTACGAGCAGTACTTC. Protein sequence: CAWRLTGKGYEQYF. Using reference TRBV30 and TRBJ2-7 for the parts outside the CDR3, the full variable domain is SQTIHQWPATLVQPVGSPLSLECTVEGTSNPNLYWYRQAAGRGLQLLFYSVGIGQISSEVPQNLSASRPQDRQFILSSKKLLLSDSGFYLCAWRLTGKGYEQYFGPGTRLTVT.

This rearrangement joins TRBV5-6 to TRBJ2-7; 8 bases agree with TRBD1. Germline V gene sequence: CDR1 SGHDT, CDR2 YYEEEE. J lost 5 bases, V lost 0 bases, and 13 bases had no gene match. The CDR3 length is 17 residues. CDR3 region: CASSLGWGPRGRDEQYF. The DNA of the CDR3 is TGTGCCAGCAGCTTGGGTTGGGGGCCCAGGGGGCGGGACGAGCAGTACTTC. Complete variable domain (other parts from reference TRBV5-6 and TRBJ2-7): DAGVTQSPTHLIKTRGQQVTLRCSPKSGHDTVSWYQQALGQGPQFIFQYYEEEERQRGNFPDRFSGHQFPNYSSELNVNALLLGDSALYLCASSLGWGPRGRDEQYFGPGTRLTVT.

The chain joins TRBV28 to TRBJ1-2; 9 bases are a match to TRBD1. CDR1 is MDHEN and CDR2 is SYDVKM in the germline V gene. Trimming took 6 bases from V and 4 from J; bases not matched to a gene: 0. The CDR3 loop spans 12 amino acids. The CDR3 DNA is TGTGCCAGCAGGACAGGGGGCTATGGCTACACCTTC. Protein product: CASRTGGYGYTF.

V usage is TRBV6-4 and J usage is TRBJ2-7, with TRBD1 matching over 9 bases. The germline gives CDR1 MRHNA, CDR2 SNTAGT. The CDR3 covers 14 residues. V was pared by 10 bases and J by 1 base, with 8 bases of the junction left unmatched. CDR3 sequence: CATPGTGRSYEQYF. CDR3 in DNA: TGTGCCACCCCGGGGACAGGGAGATCCTACGAGCAGTACTTC.

CDR3 sequence reads: CASSRGGSAADTQYF. The DNA for the CDR3 is TGTGCCAGCAGCCGGGGGGGTAGCGCCGCAGATACGCAGTATTTT. J is TRBJ2-3 and V is TRBV5-4, with 8 nucleotides matching TRBD2. Germline lookup yields CDR1 SGHNT and CDR2 YYREEE (reference sequence). The junction had 8 bases not matched to a gene; V was cut back by 4 bases and J by 4 bases. The CDR3 runs to 15 residues.

The J gene is TRBJ2-5, the V gene TRBV6-6, with 10 bases identical to TRBD2. Germline loops: CDR1 MNHNY, CDR2 SVGAGI (reference sequence). The CDR3 sequence is 16 residues long. The junction had 4 bases not matched to a gene; V was cut back by 0 bases and J by 3 bases. The CDR3 DNA is TGTGCCAGCAGTTACTCTAGCGGGGGGTTCGAAGAGACCCAGTACTTC. It is translated as CASSYSSGGFEETQYF.

This chain connects TRBV28 to TRBJ1-1; D is unresolved. Germline loops: CDR1 MDHEN, CDR2 SYDVKM. Trimming shortened V by 2 bases and J by 4 bases, and 5 bases separated the two germline ends. The CDR3 is made up of 12 amino acids. The CDR3 is CASSLGSTEAFF. The CDR3 DNA follows: TGTGCCAGCAGTTTAGGGAGCACTGAAGCTTTCTTT.

The V and J genes are TRBV7-9 and TRBJ2-3, with 8 bases fitting TRBD1. CDR3 length: 14 amino acids. Per the germline V gene, CDR1 is SEHNR and CDR2 is FQNEAQ (reference sequence). With 4 bases clipped from V and 4 bases from J, the junction kept 4 bases outside the gene matches. The CDR3 DNA reads TGTGCCAGCAGCTGGACAGGGATGGCAGATACGCAGTATTTT. Translating gives CASSWTGMADTQYF.

V usage is TRBV10-3 and J usage is TRBJ2-3, with D hard to call. CDR3 size: 13 residues. V lost 2 bases and J 2 bases, leaving 5 bases between the germline ends. From germline, CDR1 is ENHRY and CDR2 SYGVKD. CDR3 sequence reads: CAISEADTDTQYF. CDR3 sequence (DNA): TGTGCCATCAGTGAGGCGGACACAGATACGCAGTATTTT.

The rearrangement links TRBV2 to TRBJ1-2, with 12 bases fitting TRBD1. The CDR3 sequence is 17 residues long. Germline trimming cut 6 bases from V and 3 bases from J; bases unmatched to any gene: 11. Looked up from germline, CDR1 is SNHLY and CDR2 is FYNNEI. CDR3 sequence (DNA): TGTGCCAGCAGGTATCCGGGACAGGGGGCGCAGCACTATGGCTACACCTTC. It codes for CASRYPGQGAQHYGYTF.

The genes are TRBV5-3 and TRBJ2-7; 7 bases are a match to TRBD2. TRBV5-3 is known as an ORF, though its function is uncertain. V was clipped by 3 bases and J by 12 bases; unmatched bases: 12. The CDR3 spans 13 residues. The CDR3 loop is CARSWNLAAVGYF. CDR3 bases: TGTGCCAGAAGCTGGAACCTAGCGGCGGTTGGGTACTTC.

This chain links TRBV30 with TRBJ1-1; D might be TRBD1 (5 bases). V dropped 5 bases and J dropped 0 bases, with 10 bases sitting between them. The CDR3 is 13 residues long. Germline V gene lookup returns CDR1 GTSNPN and CDR2 SVGIG (reference sequence). The DNA of the CDR3 is TGTGCCTGGGCCCGGGACTTGAACACTGAAGCTTTCTTT. This codes for CAWARDLNTEAFF.